The 7 T cell receptor beta chains below were found in one sample sequenced in a study of vaccination and CD4 T cells after COVID-19. The antigens of these receptors remain unknown. With the Oncomine TCR Beta short-read assay, DNA from cultured CD4+ T cells was sequenced. One entry per CDR3 protein, called by TCRdb with MiXCR from the PCR reads. The data show about 13,000 distinct CDR3 sequences, approximately 45% seen once. Indicated treatment: 10-day PBMC culture with coronavirus spike peptide pools or control peptides (ViraFEST assay). The sample comprised cultured CD4+ T cells from blood. The origin of the receptors is a human donor with COVID-19.

This clonotype was recorded a few times. The chain employs TRBV7-2 and TRBJ1-2; TRBD1 aligns across 9 bases. The CDR3 has 14 amino acids. Germline loops: CDR1 SGHTA, CDR2 FQGNSA. Unmatched junction bases numbered 5, after V lost 4 bases and J lost 5 bases. This CDR3 is CASSSQQGAYGYTF. The DNA of the CDR3 is TGTGCCAGCAGCTCGCAACAGGGGGCGTATGGCTACACCTTC.

In its sample, this clonotype was seen a few times. The V and J genes are TRBV15 and TRBJ1-5, with 8 nucleotides matching TRBD1. The CDR3 sequence is 17 residues long. Trimming removed 1 base from V and 4 bases from J; junction bases left unmatched: 9. Germline V CDR1 and CDR2: LNHNV, YYDKDF (reference sequence). CDR3 sequence: CATSRALNRGRNQPQHF. CDR3 DNA: TGTGCCACCAGCAGAGCCTTGAACAGGGGGAGAAATCAGCCCCAGCATTTT.

This chain uses TRBV19 with TRBJ2-5; D is possibly TRBD1 (5 bases). Germline assignment: CDR1 LNHDA and CDR2 SQIVND (reference sequence). The germline V and J ends were trimmed by 6 bases and 5 bases, with 10 bases remaining between them. CDR3 length: 12 residues. This CDR3 reads CASRQAGETQYF. CDR3 DNA: TGTGCCAGTAGACAGGCCGGGGAGACCCAGTACTTC. Variable domain in full (rest from reference TRBV19 and TRBJ2-5): DGGITQSPKYLFRKEGQNVTLSCEQNLNHDAMYWYRQDPGQGLRLIYYSQIVNDFQKGDIAEGYSVSREKKESFPLTVTSAQKNPTAFYLCASRQAGETQYFGPGTRLLVL.

The genes are TRBV28 and TRBJ1-6, with D perhaps TRBD1 (5 bases). Between the trimmed V and J ends, which lost 8 bases and 9 bases, there was a span of 14 bases. The CDR3 contains 13 residues. CDR1 is MDHEN, CDR2 SYDVKM, per germline. As DNA, the CDR3 is TGTGCCAGCGTTGATTTCAGGGTTTCACCCCTCCACTTT. This gives the protein CASVDFRVSPLHF.

This clonotype was seen more than once but under ten times. The gene calls are TRBV7-2 and TRBJ2-1; D not certain. The CDR3 covers 13 residues. Germline values: CDR1 SGHTA, CDR2 FQGNSA. Trimming removed 4 bases at V and 7 bases at J, with 11 bases between. CDR3 loop: CASSSDRGNEQFF. CDR3 bases: TGTGCCAGCAGCTCAGACCGTGGAAATGAGCAGTTCTTC.

The chain's CDR3 is CASSLDAGGSNSPLHF. The CDR3 coding sequence is TGTGCCAGCAGCTTGGACGCAGGGGGCAGCAATTCACCCCTCCACTTT. V gene TRBV5-4 combines with J gene TRBJ1-6; TRBD1 aligns across 8 bases. CDR3 length equals 16 residues. Germline V gene data show CDR1 as SGHNT and CDR2 as YYREEE (reference sequence). The V gene end was trimmed by 0 bases and the J gene end by 7 bases; junction bases not matched to a gene: 6.

The CDR3 protein is CASSLSNRANYGYTF. The CDR3 DNA follows: TGTGCCAGCAGCCTCTCGAACAGGGCTAACTATGGCTACACCTTC. The V and J genes are TRBV6-4 and TRBJ1-2; D possibly corresponds to TRBD1 (6 bases). The CDR3 is made up of 15 amino acids. Per the germline V gene, CDR1 is MRHNA and CDR2 is SNTAGT. Trimming pared 6 bases from V and 0 bases from J, leaving 14 bases between.